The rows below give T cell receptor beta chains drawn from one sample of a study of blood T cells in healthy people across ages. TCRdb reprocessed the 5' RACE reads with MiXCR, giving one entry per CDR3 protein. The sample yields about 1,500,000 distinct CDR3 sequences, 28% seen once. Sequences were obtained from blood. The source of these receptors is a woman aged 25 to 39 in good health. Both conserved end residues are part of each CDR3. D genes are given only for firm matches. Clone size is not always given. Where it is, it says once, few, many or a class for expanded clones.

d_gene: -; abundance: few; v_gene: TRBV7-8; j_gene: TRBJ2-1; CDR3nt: TGTGCCAGCAGCGGACATAGCGATGAGCAGTTCTTC; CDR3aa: CASSGHSDEQFF
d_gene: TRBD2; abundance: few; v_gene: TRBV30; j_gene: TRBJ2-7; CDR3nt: TGTGCCTGGAGTAATGGGGCGGGGGAGTTCTACGAGCAGTACTTC; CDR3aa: CAWSNGAGEFYEQYF
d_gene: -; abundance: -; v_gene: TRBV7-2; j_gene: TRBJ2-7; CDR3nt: TGTGCCAGCATGCTCGACAGGAGCCAATACGAGCAGTACTTC; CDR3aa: CASMLDRSQYEQYF
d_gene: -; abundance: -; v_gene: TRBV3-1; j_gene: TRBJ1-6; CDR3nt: TGTGCCAGCAGCCAAGGACAGTTAGGTTCACCCCTCCACTTT; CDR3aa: CASSQGQLGSPLHF
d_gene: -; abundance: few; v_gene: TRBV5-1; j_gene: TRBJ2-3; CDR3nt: TGCGCCAGTAGCTTCCAATCAGGCAAAACAGATACGCAGTATTTT; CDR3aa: CASSFQSGKTDTQYF
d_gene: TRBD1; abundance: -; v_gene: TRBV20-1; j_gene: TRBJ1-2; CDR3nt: TGCAGTGCTGTGAACAGGGGGTTATTCGGTGGCTACACCTTC; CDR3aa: CSAVNRGLFGGYTF
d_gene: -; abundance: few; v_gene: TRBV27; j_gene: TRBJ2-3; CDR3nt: TGTGCCAGCAGTTACAGGGGAGCTAGCGGGCTGGGCCCAGATACGCAGTATTTT; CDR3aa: CASSYRGASGLGPDTQYF
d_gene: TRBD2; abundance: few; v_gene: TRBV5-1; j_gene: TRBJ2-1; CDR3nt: TGCGCCAGCAGCACCGACGGGGGGGCTGTTTATGAGCAGTTCTTC; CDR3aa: CASSTDGGAVYEQFF
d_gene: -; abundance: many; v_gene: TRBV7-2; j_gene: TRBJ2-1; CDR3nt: TGTGCCAGCAGCTTATCGCGGGGCCGGTACAATGAGCAGTTCTTC; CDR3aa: CASSLSRGRYNEQFF
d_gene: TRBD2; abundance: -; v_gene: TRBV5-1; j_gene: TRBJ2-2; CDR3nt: TGCGCCAGCAGCTCGGGACTAGCGGGAGCTACCGGGGAGCTGTTTTTT; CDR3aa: CASSSGLAGATGELFF
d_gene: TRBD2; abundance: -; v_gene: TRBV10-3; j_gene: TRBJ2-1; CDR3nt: TGTGCCATCAGTGATGGCGGGAGTGTGAGAGAGCAGTTCTTC; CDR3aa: CAISDGGSVREQFF
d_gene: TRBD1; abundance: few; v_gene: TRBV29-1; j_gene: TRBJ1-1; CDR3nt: TGCAGCGTTGATCAAATACAGGGGGCGCAGACTGAAGCTTTCTTT; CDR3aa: CSVDQIQGAQTEAFF
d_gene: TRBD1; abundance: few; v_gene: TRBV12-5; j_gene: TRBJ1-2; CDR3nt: TGTGCTAGTGGTCCGGACAGGGGCGACTACACCTTC; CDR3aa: CASGPDRGDYTF
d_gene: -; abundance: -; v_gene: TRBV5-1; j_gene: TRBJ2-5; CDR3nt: TGCGCCAGCAGCCCGTTTGGTTTGGGCTTTGGGGAGACCCAGTACTTC; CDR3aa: CASSPFGLGFGETQYF
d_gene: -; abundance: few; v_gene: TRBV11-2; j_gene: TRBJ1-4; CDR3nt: TGTGCCAGCAGCTCAACGAGAGCAGGTCAACTGTTTTTT; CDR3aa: CASSSTRAGQLFF
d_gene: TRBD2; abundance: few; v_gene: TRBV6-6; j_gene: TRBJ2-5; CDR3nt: TGTGCCAGCAGCCCGCAATCGGCGGGGGTGGAGACCCAGTACTTC; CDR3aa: CASSPQSAGVETQYF
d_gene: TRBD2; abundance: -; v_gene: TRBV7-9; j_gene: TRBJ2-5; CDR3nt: TGTGCCAGCAGGTCCGGGACTAGCGGTCAAGAGACCCAGTACTTC; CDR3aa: CASRSGTSGQETQYF
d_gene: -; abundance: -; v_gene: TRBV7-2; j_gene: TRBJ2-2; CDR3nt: TGTGCCAGCAGCTTCCGGGGTGCCGAGGAGCTGTTTTTT; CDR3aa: CASSFRGAEELFF
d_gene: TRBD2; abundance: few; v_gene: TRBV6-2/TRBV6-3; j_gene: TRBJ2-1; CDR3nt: TGTGCCAGCAAGACCCCCACGGGGGGGCTGGGTCCGGAGCAGTTCTTC; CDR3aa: CASKTPTGGLGPEQFF
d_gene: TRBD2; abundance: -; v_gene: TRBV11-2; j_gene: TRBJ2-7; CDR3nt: TGTGCCAGCATCCGACGGGGGGGGCCAGGGGATTTGTACAATGAGCAGTACTTC; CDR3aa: CASIRRGGPGDLYNEQYF
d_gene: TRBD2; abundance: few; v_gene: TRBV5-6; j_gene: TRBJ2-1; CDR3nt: TGTGCCAGCGCAGGGGATAGCGGGATTGCCTACAATGAGCAGTTCTTC; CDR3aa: CASAGDSGIAYNEQFF
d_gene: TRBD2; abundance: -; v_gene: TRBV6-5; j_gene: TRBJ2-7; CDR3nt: TGTGCCAGCACCCGGACTAGCACCTCCTACGAGCAGTACTTC; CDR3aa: CASTRTSTSYEQYF
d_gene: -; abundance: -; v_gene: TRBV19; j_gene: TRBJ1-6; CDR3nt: TGTGCCAGTAGTATGGGTGTAGGCCTTCCACCCCTCCACTTT; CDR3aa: CASSMGVGLPPLHF
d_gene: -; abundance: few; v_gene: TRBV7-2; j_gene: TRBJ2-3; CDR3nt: TGTGCCAGCAGCTTAACTGCAGTCACAGATACGCAGTATTTT; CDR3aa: CASSLTAVTDTQYF
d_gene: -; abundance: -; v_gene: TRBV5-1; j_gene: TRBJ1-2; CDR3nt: TGCGCCAACAGCTTGGGCAGTAACGATGGCTACACCTTC; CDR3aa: CANSLGSNDGYTF
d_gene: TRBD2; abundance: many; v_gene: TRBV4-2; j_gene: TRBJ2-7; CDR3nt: TGTGCCAGCAGCCAAGGGGGACTAGTCTCCTACGAGCAGTACTTC; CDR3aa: CASSQGGLVSYEQYF
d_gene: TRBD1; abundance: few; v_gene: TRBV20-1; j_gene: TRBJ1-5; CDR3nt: TGCAGTGCTAGACACCGGGACAGGGGGCTGGGACAGCCCCAGCATTTT; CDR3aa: CSARHRDRGLGQPQHF